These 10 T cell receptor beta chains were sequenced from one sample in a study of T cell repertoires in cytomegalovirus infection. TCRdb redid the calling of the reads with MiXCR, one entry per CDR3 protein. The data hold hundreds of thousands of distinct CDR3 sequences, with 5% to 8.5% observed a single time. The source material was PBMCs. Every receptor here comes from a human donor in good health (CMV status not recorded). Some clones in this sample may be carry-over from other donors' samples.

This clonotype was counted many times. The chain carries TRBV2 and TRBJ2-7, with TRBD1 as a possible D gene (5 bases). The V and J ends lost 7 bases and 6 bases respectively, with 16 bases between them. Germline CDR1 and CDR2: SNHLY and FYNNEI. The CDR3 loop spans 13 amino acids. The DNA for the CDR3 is TGTGCCAGCATGAGCAGGGCTGCCTCCGAGCAGTACTTC. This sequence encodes CASMSRAASEQYF.

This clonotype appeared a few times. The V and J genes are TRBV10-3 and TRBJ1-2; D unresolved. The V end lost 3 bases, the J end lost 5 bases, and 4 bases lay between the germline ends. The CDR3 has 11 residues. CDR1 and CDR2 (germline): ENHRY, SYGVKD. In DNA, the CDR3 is TGTGCCATCAGTGACAGTTATGGCTACACCTTC. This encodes CAISDSYGYTF.

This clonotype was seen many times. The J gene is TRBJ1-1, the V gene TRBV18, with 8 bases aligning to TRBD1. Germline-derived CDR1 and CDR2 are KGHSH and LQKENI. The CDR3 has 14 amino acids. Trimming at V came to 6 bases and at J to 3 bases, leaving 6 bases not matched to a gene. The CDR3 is CASSPDRVDTEAFF. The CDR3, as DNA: TGTGCCAGCTCCCCGGACAGGGTCGACACTGAAGCTTTCTTT.

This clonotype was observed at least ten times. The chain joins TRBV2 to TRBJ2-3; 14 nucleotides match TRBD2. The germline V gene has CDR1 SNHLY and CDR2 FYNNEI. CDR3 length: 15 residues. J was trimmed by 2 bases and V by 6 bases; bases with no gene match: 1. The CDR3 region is CASRGLAGDTDTQYF. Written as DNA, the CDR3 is TGTGCCAGCAGGGGACTAGCGGGGGACACAGATACGCAGTATTTT.

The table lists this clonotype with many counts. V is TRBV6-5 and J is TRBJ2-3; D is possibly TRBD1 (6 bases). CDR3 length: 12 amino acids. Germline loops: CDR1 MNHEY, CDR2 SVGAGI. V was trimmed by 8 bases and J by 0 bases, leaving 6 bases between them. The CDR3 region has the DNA TGTGCCAGCGGACAGAGCACAGATACGCAGTATTTT. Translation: CASGQSTDTQYF.

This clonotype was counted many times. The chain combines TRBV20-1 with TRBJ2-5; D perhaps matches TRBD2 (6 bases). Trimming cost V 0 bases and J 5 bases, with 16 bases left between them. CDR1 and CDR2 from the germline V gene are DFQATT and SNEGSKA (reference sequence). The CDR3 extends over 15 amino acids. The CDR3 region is CSARDRRGGGETQYF. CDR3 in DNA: TGCAGTGCTAGAGATCGGAGGGGTGGAGGGGAGACCCAGTACTTC.

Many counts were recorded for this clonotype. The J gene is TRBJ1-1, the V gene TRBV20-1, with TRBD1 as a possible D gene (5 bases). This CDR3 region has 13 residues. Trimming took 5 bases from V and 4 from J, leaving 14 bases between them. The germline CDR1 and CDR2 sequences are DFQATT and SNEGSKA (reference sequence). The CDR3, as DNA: TGCAGTGCTGGAGGTTCAGGGACCACTGAAGCTTTCTTT. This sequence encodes CSAGGSGTTEAFF.

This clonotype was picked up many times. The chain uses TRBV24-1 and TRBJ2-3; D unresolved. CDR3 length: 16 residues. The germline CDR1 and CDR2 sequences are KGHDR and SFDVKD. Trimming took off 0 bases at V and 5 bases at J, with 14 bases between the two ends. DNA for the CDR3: TGTGCCACCAGTGATTTGGGACCTCTCGAGAGAGATACGCAGTATTTT. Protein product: CATSDLGPLERDTQYF.

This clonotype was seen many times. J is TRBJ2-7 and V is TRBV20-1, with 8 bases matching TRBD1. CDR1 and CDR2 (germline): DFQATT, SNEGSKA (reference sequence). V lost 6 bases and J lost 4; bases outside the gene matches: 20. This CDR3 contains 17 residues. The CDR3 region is CSATPLPKTGAVYEQYF. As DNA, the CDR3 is TGCAGTGCCACCCCCCTCCCGAAGACAGGGGCAGTATACGAGCAGTACTTC.

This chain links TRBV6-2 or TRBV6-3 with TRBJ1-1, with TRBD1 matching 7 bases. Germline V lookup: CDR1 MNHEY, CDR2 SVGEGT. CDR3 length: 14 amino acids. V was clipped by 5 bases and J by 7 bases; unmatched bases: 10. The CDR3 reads CASSLTGPSLEAFF. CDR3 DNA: TGTGCCAGCAGTCTGACAGGGCCTAGCCTTGAAGCTTTCTTT.